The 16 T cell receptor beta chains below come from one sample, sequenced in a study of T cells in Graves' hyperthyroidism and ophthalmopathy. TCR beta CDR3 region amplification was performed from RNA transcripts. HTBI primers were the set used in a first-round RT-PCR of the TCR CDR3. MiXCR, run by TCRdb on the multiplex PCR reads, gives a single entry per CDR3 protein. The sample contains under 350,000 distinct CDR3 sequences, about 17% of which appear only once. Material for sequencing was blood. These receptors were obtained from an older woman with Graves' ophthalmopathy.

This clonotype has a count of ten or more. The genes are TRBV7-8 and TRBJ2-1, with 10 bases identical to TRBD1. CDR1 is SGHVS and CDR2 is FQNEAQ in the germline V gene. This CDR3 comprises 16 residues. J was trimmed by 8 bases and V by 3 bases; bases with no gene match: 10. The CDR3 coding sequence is TGTGCCAGCAGCTTGGCCGGGACAGGGGTCTGGTATGAGCAGTTCTTC. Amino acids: CASSLAGTGVWYEQFF.

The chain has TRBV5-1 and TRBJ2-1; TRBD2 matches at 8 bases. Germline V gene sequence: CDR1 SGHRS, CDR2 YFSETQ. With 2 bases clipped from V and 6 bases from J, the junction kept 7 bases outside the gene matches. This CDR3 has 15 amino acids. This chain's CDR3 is CASSFGAGGPNEQFF. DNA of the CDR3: TGCGCCAGCAGCTTCGGGGCGGGGGGACCCAATGAGCAGTTCTTC.

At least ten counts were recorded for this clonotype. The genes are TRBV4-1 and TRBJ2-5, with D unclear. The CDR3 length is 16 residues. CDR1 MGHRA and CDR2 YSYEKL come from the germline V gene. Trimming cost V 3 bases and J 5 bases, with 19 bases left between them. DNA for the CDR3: TGCGCCAGCAGCCAGGGCCCCGGATTGGGCAGGGAGACCCAGTACTTC. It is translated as CASSQGPGLGRETQYF.

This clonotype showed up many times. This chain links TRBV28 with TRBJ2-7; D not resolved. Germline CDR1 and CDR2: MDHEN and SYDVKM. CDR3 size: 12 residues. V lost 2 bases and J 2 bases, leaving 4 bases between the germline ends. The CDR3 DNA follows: TGTGCCAGCAGTTTAACAGCCTACGAGCAGTACTTC. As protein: CASSLTAYEQYF. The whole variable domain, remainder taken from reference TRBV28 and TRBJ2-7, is DVKVTQSSRYLVKRTGEKVFLECVQDMDHENMFWYRQDPGLGLRLIYFSYDVKMKEKGDIPEGYSVSREKKERFSLILESASTNQTSMYLCASSLTAYEQYFGPGTRLTVT.

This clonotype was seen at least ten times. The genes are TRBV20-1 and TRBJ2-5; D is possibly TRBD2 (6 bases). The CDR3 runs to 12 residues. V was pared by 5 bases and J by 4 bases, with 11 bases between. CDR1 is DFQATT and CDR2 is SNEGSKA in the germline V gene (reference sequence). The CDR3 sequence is CSALRGAETQYF. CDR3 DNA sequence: TGCAGTGCTTTACGCGGGGCAGAGACCCAGTACTTC.

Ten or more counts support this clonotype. The CDR3 DNA sequence: TGTGCCAGCAAAAGTTCTCAGAACACTGAAGCTTTCTTT. Translated: CASKSSQNTEAFF. This chain connects TRBV2 to TRBJ1-1; no reliable D call. The CDR3 contains 13 residues. Germline assignment: CDR1 SNHLY and CDR2 FYNNEI. The V gene lost 7 bases and the J gene lost 1 base, with 10 bases spanning the gap.

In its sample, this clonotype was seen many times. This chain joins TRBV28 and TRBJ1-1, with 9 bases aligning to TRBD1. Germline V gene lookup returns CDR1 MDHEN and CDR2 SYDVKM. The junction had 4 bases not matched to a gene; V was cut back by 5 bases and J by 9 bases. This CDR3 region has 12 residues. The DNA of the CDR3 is TGTGCCAGCAGTAGGGGACAGGGCCAAGCTTTCTTT. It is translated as CASSRGQGQAFF. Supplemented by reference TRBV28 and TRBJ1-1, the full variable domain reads DVKVTQSSRYLVKRTGEKVFLECVQDMDHENMFWYRQDPGLGLRLIYFSYDVKMKEKGDIPEGYSVSREKKERFSLILESASTNQTSMYLCASSRGQGQAFFGQGTRLTVV.

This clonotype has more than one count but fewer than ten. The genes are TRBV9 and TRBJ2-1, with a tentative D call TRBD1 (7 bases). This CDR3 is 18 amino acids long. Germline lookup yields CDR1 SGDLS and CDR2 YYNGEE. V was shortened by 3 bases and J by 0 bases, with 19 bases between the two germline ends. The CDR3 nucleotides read TGTGCCAGCAGCGGCGGGACAGCCGCCACCAGCTCCTACAATGAGCAGTTCTTC. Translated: CASSGGTAATSSYNEQFF. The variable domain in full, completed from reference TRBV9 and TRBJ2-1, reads DSGVTQTPKHLITATGQRVTLRCSPRSGDLSVYWYQQSLDQGLQFLIQYYNGEERAKGNILERFSAQQFPDLHSELNLSSLELGDSALYFCASSGGTAATSSYNEQFFGPGTRLTVL.

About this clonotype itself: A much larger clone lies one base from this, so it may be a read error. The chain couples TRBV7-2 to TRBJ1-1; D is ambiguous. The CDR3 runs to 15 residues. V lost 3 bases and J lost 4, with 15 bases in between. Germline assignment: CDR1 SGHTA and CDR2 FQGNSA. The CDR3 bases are TGTGCCAGCAGCTTGAGGGCGCGTATGAGCACTGAAGCTTTCTTT. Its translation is CASSLRARMSTEAFF. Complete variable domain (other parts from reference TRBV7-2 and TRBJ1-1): GAGVSQSPSNKVTEKGKDVELRCDPISGHTALYWYRQSLGQGLEFLIYFQGNSAPDKSGLPSDRFSAERTGGSVSTLTIQRTQQEDSAVYLCASSLRARMSTEAFFGQGTRLTVV.

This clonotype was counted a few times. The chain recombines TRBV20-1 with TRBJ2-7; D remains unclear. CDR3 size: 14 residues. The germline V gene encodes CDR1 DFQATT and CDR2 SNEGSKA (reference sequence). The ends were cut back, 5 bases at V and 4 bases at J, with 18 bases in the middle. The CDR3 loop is CSAPKGTGTYEQYF. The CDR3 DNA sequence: TGCAGTGCTCCTAAGGGTACCGGCACTTACGAGCAGTACTTC.

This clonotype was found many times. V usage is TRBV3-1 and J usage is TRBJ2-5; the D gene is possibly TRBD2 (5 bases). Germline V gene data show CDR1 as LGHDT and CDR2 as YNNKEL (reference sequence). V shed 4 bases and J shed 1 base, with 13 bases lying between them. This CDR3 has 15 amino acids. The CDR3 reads CASSRMVSVQETQYF. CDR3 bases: TGTGCCAGCAGCCGAATGGTTAGCGTCCAAGAGACCCAGTACTTC.

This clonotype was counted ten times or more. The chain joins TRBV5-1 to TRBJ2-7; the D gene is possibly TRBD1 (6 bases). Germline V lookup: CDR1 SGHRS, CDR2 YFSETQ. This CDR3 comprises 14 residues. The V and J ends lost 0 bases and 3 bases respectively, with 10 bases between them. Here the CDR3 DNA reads TGCGCCAGCAGCTTGGCCCAACAGGGCTACGAGCAGTACTTC. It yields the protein CASSLAQQGYEQYF.

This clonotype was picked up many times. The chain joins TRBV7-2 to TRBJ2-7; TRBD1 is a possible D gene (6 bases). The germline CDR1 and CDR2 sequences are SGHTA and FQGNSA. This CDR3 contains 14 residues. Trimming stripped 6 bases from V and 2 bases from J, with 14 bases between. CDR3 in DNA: TGTGCCAGCAGGTCCGGACAGCCCACCTACGAGCAGTACTTC. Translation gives CASRSGQPTYEQYF.

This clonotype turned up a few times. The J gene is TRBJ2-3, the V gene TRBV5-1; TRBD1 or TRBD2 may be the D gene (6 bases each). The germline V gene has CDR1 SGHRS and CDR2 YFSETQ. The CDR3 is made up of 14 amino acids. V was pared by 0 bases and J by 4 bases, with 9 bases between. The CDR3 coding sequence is TGCGCCAGCAGCTTGGAGGGGGGCCCAGATACGCAGTATTTT. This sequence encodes CASSLEGGPDTQYF.

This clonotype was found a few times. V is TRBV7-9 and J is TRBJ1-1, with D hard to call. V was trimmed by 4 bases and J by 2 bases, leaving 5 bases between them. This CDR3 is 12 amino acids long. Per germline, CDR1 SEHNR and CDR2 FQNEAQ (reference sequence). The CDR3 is CASSSTNTEAFF. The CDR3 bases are TGTGCCAGCAGCTCTACTAACACTGAAGCTTTCTTT.

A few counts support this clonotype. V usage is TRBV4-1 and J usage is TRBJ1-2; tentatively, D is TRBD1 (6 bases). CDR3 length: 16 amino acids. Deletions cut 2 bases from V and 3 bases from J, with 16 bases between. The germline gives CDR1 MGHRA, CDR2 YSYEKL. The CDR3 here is CASSQLMPGDDYGYTF. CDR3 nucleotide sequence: TGCGCCAGCAGCCAACTAATGCCAGGGGACGACTATGGCTACACCTTC.